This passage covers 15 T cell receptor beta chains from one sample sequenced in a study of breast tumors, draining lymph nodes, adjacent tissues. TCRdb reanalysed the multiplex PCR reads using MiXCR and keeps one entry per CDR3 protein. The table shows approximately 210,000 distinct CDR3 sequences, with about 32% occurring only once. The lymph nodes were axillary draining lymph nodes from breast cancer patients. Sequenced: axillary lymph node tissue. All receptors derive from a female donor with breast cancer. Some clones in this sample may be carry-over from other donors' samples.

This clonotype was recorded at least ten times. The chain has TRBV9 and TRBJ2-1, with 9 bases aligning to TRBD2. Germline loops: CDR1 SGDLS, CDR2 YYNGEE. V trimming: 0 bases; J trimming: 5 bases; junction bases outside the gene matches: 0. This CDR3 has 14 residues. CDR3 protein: CASSVGLADNEQFF. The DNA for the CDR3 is TGTGCCAGCAGCGTAGGACTAGCGGACAATGAGCAGTTCTTC.

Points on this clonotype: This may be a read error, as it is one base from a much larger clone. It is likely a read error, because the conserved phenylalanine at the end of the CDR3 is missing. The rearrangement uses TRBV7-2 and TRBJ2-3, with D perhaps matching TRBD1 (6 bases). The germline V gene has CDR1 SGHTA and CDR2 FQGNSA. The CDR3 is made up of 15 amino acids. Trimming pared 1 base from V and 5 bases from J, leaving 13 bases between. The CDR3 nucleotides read TGTGCCAGCAGCTTAGTTTGGGGCAGGGGAGATACGCAGTATCTT. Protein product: CASSLVWGRGDTQYL.

CDR3 DNA sequence: TGCAGTGCTTCCCTAGCGGGTCCCTACGAGCAGTACTTC. The encoded protein is CSASLAGPYEQYF. This chain joins TRBV20-1 and TRBJ2-7, with 8 bases that match TRBD2. Germline V lookup: CDR1 DFQATT, CDR2 SNEGSKA (reference sequence). Trimming at V came to 5 bases and at J to 2 bases, leaving 5 bases not matched to a gene. CDR3 size: 13 residues.

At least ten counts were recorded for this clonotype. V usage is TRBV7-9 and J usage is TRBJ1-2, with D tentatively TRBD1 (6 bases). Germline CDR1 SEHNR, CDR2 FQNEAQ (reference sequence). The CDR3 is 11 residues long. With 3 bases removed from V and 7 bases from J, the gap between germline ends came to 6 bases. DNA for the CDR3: TGTGCCAGCAGCTTGGGGGCTGGCTACACCTTC. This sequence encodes CASSLGAGYTF.

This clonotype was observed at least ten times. CDR3 sequence reads: CASSGWSSGNTIYF. In DNA form, the CDR3 reads TGTGCCAGCAGCGGATGGTCCTCTGGAAACACCATATATTTT. This chain uses TRBV6-1 with TRBJ1-3; D remains ambiguous. V shed 6 bases and J shed 0 bases, with 9 bases lying between them. This CDR3 is 14 amino acids long. The germline gives CDR1 MNHNS, CDR2 SASEGT.

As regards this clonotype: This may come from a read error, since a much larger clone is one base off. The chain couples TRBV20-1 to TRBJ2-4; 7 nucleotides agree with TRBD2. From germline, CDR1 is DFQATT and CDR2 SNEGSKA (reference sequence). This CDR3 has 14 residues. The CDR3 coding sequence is TGCAATGCTAGAGATCCGTTAGCGGGCAACATTCAGTACTTC. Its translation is CNARDPLAGNIQYF.

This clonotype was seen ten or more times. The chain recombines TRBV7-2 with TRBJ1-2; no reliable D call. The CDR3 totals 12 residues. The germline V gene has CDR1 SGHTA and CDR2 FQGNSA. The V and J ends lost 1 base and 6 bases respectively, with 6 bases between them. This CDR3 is CASSLGGNGYTF. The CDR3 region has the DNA TGTGCCAGCAGCTTAGGGGGTAATGGCTACACCTTC.

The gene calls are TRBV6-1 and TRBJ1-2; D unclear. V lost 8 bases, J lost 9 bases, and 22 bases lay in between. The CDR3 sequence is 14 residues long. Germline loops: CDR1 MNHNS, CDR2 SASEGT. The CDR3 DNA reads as TGTGCCAGCTCTTCGGTGGGGTCACCGGCCCGCTACACCTTC. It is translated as CASSSVGSPARYTF.

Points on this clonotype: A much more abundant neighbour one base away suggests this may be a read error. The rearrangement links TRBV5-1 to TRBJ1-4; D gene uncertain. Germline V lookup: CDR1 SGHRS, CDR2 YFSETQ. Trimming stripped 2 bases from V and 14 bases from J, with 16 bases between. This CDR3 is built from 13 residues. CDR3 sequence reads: CASSLMVGGNLFF. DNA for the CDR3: TGCGCCAGCAGCTTAATGGTGGGTGGAAACCTGTTTTTT.

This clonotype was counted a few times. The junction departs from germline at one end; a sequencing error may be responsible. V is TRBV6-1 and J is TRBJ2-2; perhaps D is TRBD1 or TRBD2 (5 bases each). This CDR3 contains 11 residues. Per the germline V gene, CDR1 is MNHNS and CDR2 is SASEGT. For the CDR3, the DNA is TGTGCCAGCAGGGACACCGGGGAGCCGTTTTTT. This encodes CASRDTGEPFF.

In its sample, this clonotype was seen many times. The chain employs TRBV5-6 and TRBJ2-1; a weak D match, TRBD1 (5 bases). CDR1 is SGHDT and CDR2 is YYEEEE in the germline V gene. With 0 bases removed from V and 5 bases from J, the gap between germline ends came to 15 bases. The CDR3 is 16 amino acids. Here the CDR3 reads CASSLDYAGQHNEQFF. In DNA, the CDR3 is TGTGCCAGCAGCTTGGACTACGCAGGACAACACAATGAGCAGTTCTTC.

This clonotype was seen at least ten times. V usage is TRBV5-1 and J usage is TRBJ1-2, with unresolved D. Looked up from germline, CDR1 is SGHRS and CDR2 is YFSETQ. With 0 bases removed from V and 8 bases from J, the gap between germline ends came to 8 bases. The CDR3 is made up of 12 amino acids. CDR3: CASSLEIGGYTF. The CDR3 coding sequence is TGCGCCAGCAGCTTGGAAATCGGGGGCTACACCTTC.

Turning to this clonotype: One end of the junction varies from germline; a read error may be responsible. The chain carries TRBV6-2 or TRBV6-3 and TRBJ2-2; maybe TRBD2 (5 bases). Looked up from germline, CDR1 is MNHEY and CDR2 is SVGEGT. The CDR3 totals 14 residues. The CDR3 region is CASSHWQFNGELSF. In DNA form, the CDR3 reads TGTGCCAGCAGTCACTGGCAGTTTAATGGGGAGCTGTCTTTT.

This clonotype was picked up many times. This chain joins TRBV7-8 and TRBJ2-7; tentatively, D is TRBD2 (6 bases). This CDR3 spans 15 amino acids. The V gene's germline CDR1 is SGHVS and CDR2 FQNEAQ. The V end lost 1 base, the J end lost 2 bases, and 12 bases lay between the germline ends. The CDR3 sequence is CASSLVPSVPYEQYF. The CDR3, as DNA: TGTGCCAGCAGCTTAGTTCCTAGCGTTCCCTACGAGCAGTACTTC.

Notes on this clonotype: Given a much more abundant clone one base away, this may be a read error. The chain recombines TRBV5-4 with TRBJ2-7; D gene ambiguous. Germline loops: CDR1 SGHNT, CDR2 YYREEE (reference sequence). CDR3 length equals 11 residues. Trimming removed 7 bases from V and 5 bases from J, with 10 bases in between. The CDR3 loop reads CASGTGNEQYF. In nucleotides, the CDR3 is TGTGCCAGCGGCACCGGAAACGAGCAGTACTTC.